The clone carrying this T cell receptor beta chain was seen only a few times. The antigen is undetermined. Healthy Caucasians from Russia aged roughly 6 to 95 served as donors. This sample was included in a study of blood T cells in healthy people across ages. Study background: Template-switching capture recovered about one barcoded beta molecule per two T cells. Regarding the study as a whole: Any conclusive comparison of naive versus antigen-experienced cells was prevented by using unsorted PBMCs.

The CDR3 extends over 16 amino acids. V was clipped by 6 bases and J by 0 bases; unmatched bases: 7. Primed by a sample-barcoded 5' primer and a J-beta primer mix, a second PCR proceeded for about 6 to 12 cycles. Each CDR3 protein is one row after TCRdb ran MiXCR on the 5' RACE reads. The table shows 650,000 to 1,000,000 distinct CDR3 sequences, with 30% to 45% occurring only once. The chain has TRBV12-3 or TRBV12-4 and TRBJ2-1; 8 nucleotides match TRBD2. Sequenced sample: blood. This TCR was sampled from a man aged 18 to 29 in good health. The CDR3 region is CASSPNRGGSYNEQFF. The CDR3 DNA follows: TGTGCCAGCAGCCCTAACCGGGGGGGCTCCTACAATGAGCAGTTCTTC.